This TCR beta chain appears in the sequencing data of a study of shared clonotypes between healthy human individuals. Study outcomes and limitations: Naive subsets usually exceeded memory subsets in estimated richness.

This clone was observed once. Its antigen is unknown. With 6 bases removed from V and 0 bases from J, the gap between germline ends came to 7 bases. Per germline, CDR1 MGHDK and CDR2 SYGVNS. The CDR3 contains 13 residues. TCRdb's copy holds only in-frame clones and misses some; the assay was immunoSEQ multiplex PCR. The table includes about 710,000 clones, around four fifths detected once. HIV-negative, healthy adults without recent acute infections or vaccinations were the donors. The rearrangement joins TRBV25-1 to TRBJ2-3; a weak D match, TRBD2 (5 bases). The sequence was collected from a woman aged 30 to 39 in good health. Specimen: memory CD4+ T cells sorted from blood. The subset here: CD45RA-negative fraction. Here the CDR3 reads CASSTGSTDTQYF. The DNA of the CDR3 is TGTGCCAGCAGCACGGGGAGCACAGATACGCAGTATTTT.